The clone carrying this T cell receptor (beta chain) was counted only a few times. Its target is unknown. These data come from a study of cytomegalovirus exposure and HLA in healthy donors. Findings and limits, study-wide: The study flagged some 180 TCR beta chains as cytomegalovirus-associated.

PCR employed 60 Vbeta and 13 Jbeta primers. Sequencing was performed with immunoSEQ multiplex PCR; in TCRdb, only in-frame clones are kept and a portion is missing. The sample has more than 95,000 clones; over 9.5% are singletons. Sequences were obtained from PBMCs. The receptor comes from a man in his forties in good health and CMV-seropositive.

The CDR3 nucleotides read TGTGCCAGCGCGGGGCTGAACACCGGGGAGCTGTTTTTT. It yields the protein CASAGLNTGELFF. This chain links TRBV25-1 with TRBJ2-2; the D gene is possibly TRBD2 (6 bases). V was trimmed by 8 bases and J by 1 base, leaving 8 bases between them. CDR1 and CDR2 (germline): MGHDK, SYGVNS. The CDR3 has 13 residues.